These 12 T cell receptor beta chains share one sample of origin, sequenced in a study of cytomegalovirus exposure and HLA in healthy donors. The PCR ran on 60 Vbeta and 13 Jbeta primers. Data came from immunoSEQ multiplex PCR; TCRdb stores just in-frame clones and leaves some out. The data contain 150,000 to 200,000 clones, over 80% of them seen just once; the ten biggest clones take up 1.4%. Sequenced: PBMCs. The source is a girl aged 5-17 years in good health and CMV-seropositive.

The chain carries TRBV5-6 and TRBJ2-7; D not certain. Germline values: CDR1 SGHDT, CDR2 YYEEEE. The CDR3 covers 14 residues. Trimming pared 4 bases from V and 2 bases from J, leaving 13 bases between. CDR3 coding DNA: TGTGCCAGCAGCACGTCCGGGTCCACCTACGAGCAGTACTTC. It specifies CASSTSGSTYEQYF.

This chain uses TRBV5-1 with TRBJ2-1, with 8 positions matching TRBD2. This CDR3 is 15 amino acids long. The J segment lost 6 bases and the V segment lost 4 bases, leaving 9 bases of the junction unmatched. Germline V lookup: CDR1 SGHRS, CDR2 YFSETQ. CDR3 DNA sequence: TGCGCCAGCAGCACGGAGGGGACTAGGGTCAATGAGCAGTTCTTC. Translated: CASSTEGTRVNEQFF.

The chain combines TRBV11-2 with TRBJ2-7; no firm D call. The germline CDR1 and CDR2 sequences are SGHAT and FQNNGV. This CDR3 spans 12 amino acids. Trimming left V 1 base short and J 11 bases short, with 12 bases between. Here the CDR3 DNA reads TGTGCCAGCAGCTTAGGGCCTTCAGAAGAGTACTTC. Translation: CASSLGPSEEYF.

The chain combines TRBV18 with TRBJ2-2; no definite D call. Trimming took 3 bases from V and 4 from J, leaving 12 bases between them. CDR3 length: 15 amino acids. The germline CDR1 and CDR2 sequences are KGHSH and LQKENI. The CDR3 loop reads CASSPLSQATGELFF. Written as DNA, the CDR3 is TGTGCCAGCTCACCCTTAAGCCAAGCCACCGGGGAGCTGTTTTTT.

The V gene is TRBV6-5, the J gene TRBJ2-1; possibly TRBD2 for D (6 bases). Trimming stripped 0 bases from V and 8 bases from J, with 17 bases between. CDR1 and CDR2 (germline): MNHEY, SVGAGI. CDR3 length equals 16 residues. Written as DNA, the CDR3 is TGTGCCAGCAGTTACTCATCCGGAGGGCCAGTGGATGAGCAGTTCTTC. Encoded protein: CASSYSSGGPVDEQFF.

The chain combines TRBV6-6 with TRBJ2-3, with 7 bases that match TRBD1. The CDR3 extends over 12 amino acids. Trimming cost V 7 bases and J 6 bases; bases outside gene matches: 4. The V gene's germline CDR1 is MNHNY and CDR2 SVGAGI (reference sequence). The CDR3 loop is CASTDRADTQYF. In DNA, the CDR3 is TGTGCCAGCACCGACAGGGCCGATACGCAGTATTTT.

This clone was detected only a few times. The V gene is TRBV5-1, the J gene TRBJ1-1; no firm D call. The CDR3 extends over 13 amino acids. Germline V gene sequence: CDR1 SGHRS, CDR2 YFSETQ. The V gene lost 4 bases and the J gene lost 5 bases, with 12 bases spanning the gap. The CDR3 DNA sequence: TGCGCCAGCAGCCAGCGACCTGTAACTGAAGCTTTCTTT. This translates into CASSQRPVTEAFF.

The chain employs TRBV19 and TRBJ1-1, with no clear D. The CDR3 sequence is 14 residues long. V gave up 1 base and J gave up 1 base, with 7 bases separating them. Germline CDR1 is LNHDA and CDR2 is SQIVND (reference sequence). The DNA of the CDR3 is TGTGCCAGTAGTATAGCCCAGAAGAACACTGAAGCTTTCTTT. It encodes CASSIAQKNTEAFF.

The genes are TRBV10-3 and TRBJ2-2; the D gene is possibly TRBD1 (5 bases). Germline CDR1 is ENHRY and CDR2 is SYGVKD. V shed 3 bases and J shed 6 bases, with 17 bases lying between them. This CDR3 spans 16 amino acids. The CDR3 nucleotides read TGTGCCATCAGTGAAACGCTCGGGCTGGGGCCCGGGGAGCTGTTTTTT. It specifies CAISETLGLGPGELFF.

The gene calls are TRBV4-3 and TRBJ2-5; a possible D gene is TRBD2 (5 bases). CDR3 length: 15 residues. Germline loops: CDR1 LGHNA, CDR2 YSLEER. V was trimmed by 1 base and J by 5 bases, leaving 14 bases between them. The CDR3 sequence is CASSQATPRGETQYF. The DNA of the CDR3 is TGCGCCAGCAGCCAAGCTACCCCCAGAGGGGAGACCCAGTACTTC.

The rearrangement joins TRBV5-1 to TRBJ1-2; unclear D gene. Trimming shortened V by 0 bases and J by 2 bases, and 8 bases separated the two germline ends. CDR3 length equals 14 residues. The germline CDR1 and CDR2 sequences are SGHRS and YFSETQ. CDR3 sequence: CASSLAPGNYGYTF. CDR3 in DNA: TGCGCCAGCAGCTTGGCGCCGGGAAACTATGGCTACACCTTC.

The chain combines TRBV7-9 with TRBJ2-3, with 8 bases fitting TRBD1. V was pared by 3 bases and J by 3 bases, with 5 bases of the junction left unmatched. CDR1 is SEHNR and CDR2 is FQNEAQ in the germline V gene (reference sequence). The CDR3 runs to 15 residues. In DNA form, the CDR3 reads TGTGCCAGCAGCTTGTGGACAGGGAGGACAGATACGCAGTATTTT. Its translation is CASSLWTGRTDTQYF.